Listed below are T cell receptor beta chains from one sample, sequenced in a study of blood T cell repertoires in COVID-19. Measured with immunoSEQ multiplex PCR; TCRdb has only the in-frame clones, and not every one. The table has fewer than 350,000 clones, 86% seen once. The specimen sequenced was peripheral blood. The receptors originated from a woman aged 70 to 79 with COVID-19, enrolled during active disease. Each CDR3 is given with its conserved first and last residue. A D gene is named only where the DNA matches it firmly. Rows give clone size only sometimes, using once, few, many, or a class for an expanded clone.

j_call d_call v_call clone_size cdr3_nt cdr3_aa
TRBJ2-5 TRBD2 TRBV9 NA TGTGCCAGCAGCACCCGGACTAGGGGAAACCAAGAGACCCAGTACTTC CASSTRTRGNQETQYF
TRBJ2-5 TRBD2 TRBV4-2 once TGTGCCAGCAGCCAAGGCCTAGCGGGGGGGATTCAAGAGACCCAGTACTTC CASSQGLAGGIQETQYF
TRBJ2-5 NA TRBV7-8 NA TGTGCCAGCAGCTTAACACAGGGAGAGGAGACCCAGTACTTC CASSLTQGEETQYF
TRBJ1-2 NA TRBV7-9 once TGTGCCAGCACCTGGGGGGGGCAAGGCTACACCTTC CASTWGGQGYTF
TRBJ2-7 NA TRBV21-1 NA TGTGCCAGCAGCAAAGGTAAGAACAACCCTCACTACGAGCAGTACTTC CASSKGKNNPHYEQYF
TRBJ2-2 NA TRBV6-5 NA TGTGCCAGCAATCCGGGACTGTACACCGGGGAGCTGTTTTTT CASNPGLYTGELFF
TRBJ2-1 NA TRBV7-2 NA TGTGCCAGCAGCTTAGACCGGGAAAACAATGAGCAGTTCTTC CASSLDRENNEQFF
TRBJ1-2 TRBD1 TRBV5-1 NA TGCGCCAGCAGCACCACGACCGGGACAGGGGCCCTCTACACCTTC CASSTTTGTGALYTF
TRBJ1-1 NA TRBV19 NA TGTGCCAGTAGTCTTGACAGGTACACTGAAGCTTTCTTT CASSLDRYTEAFF
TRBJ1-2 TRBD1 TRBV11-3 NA TGTGCCAGCAGCCTATATCCGGGACAGGGGGGTGAGGGCTACACCTTC CASSLYPGQGGEGYTF
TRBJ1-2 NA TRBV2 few TGTGCCAGCAGTGGAGAGAGCTATGGCTACACCTTC CASSGESYGYTF
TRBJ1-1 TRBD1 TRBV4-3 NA TGCGCCAGCAGCCAAGGACAGGGAATGAACACTGAAGCTTTCTTT CASSQGQGMNTEAFF
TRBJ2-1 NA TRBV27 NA TGTGCCAGCAGTTTGGGCTCAGGGCGGTCAAATGAGCAGTTCTTC CASSLGSGRSNEQFF
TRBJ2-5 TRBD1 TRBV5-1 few TGCGCCAGCAGCTTGGGTGGGACAGGAGAAGAGACCCAGTACTTC CASSLGGTGEETQYF
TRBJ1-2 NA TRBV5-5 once TGTGCCAGCAGCTTGGGCAGGGAGGCCTATGGCTACACCTTC CASSLGREAYGYTF
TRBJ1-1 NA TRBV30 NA TGTGCCTGGAGTGAAGAGAAGGCTTTCTTT CAWSEEKAFF
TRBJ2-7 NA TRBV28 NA TGTGCCAGCAGTTTGTCAGGGGCGCTTCCCTACGAGCAGTACTTC CASSLSGALPYEQYF
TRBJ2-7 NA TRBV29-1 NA TGCAGCGTTGACAGGGGCTACGAGCAGTACTTC CSVDRGYEQYF
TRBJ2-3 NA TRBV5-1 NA TGCGCCAGCAGTAGTATAGCGGCGACCCTCGATACGCAGTATTTT CASSSIAATLDTQYF
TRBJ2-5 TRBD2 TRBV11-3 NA TGTGCCAGCAGCTCCGGGACTAGGGGCGGAGAGACCCAGTACTTC CASSSGTRGGETQYF
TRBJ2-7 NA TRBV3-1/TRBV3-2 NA TGTGCCAGCAGCCAAGAAGGGGCGGATTACTACGAGCAGTACTTC CASSQEGADYYEQYF
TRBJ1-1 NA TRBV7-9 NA TGTGCCACCACCCGGGGAACTGGAACTGAAGCTTTCTTT CATTRGTGTEAFF
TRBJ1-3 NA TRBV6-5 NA TGTGCCAGCAGCCGACAGTCCCCCGACACCATATATTTT CASSRQSPDTIYF
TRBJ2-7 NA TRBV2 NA TGTGCCAGCAGTGAGCGTTCCTACGAGCAGTACTTC CASSERSYEQYF
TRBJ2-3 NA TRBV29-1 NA TGCAGCGTTGAAACGGGGGGCGATACGCAGTATTTT CSVETGGDTQYF
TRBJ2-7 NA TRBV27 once TGTGCCAGCTTACATAAAGGGGGTGTCTTCTACGAGCAGTACTTC CASLHKGGVFYEQYF
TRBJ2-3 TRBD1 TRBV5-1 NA TGCGCCAGCAGCCGCGGACAGGAGATAGATACGCAGTATTTT CASSRGQEIDTQYF
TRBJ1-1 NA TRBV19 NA TGTGCCAGTAGTATCCACGCCCCGGGGAACACTGAAGCTTTCTTT CASSIHAPGNTEAFF
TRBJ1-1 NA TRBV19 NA TGTGCCAGTAAAAGGAAGGTCGAGGGCACTGAAGCTTTCTTT CASKRKVEGTEAFF
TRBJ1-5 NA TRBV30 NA TGTGCCTGGAGTGTATGGGCAGGGTCCAATCAGCCCCAGCATTTT CAWSVWAGSNQPQHF
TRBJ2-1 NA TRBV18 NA TGTGCCAGCTCACCAGCGGGGAGGAGCTCCTACAATGAGCAGTTCTTC CASSPAGRSSYNEQFF
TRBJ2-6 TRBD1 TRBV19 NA TGTGCCAGTAGTCCCCGACAGGGGTCACCTGGGGCCAACGTCCTGACTTTC CASSPRQGSPGANVLTF
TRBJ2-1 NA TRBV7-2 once TGTGCCAGCAGCTTTTATCCGAGCTCCTACAATGAGCAGTTCTTC CASSFYPSSYNEQFF
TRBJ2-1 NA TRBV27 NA TGTGCCAGCAGTTTAGGATATGAGTTAGCCTACGAGCAGTTCTTC CASSLGYELAYEQFF
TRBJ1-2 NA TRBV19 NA TGTGCCAGTAGTATAGTCGGCGGCAGGGGTGTTGGCTACACCTTC CASSIVGGRGVGYTF
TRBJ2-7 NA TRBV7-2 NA TGTGCCAGCAGCTCGGCTGAGGTCGAGCAGTACTTC CASSSAEVEQYF
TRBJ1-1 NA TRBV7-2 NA TGTGCCAGCAGCTTGCGGCCGTCTCCTGAAGCTTTCTTT CASSLRPSPEAFF
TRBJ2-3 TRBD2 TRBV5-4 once TGTGCCAGCAGCCTCCGGACTAGCGGGGGGCCAGATACGCAGTATTTT CASSLRTSGGPDTQYF
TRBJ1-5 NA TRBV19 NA TGTGCCAGTAGTCTTACAGGACGCAATCAGCCCCAGCATTTT CASSLTGRNQPQHF
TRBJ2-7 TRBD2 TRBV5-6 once TGTGCCAGCAGCCTTAGCGGGGGGGCCTACGAGCAGTACTTC CASSLSGGAYEQYF
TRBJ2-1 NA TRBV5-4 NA TGTGCCAGCAGCTTTGTTGGGCGGACACCTGACAATGAGCAGTTCTTC CASSFVGRTPDNEQFF